The sequence of this T cell receptor beta chain was determined in a study of regulatory T cells in long-lasting Graves disease. Time point noted: newly diagnosed GD, antithyroid drugs for less than 3 months. From PBMCs, RNA was extracted and then used to make the TCR library. iRepertoire HTBI primers and Arm-PCR of CDR3 regions built TCR beta libraries. TCRdb processed the multiplex PCR reads anew with MiXCR; each CDR3 protein has one entry. Among about 540,000 distinct CDR3 sequences, roughly 14% were seen once, and the ten largest hold under 10%. Germline V gene data show CDR1 as KGHDR and CDR2 as SFDVKD. This CDR3 comprises 15 residues. V was clipped by 4 bases and J by 4 bases, with 12 bases between them. This clonotype was found once. These sequences were also reported in another study, on T cells in Graves' hyperthyroidism and ophthalmopathy.

The TCR comes from a man under 40 with Graves disease. The gene calls are TRBV24-1 and TRBJ1-4, with D maybe TRBD1 (5 bases). Source: peripheral blood mononuclear cells (PBMCs), taken at new diagnosis, from a patient treated with antithyroid drugs. Written as DNA, the CDR3 is TGTGCCACCAGTGAATCGGGAGGGGATAATGAAAAACTGTTTTTT. Amino acid sequence: CATSESGGDNEKLFF.